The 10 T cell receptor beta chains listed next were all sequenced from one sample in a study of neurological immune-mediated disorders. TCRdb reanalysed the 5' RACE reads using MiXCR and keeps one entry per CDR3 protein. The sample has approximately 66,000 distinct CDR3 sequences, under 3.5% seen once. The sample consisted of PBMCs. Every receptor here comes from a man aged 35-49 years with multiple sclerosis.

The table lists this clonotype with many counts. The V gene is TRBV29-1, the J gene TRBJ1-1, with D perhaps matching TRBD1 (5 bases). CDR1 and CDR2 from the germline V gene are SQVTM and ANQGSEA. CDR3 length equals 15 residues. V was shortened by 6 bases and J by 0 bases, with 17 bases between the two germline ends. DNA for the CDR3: TGCAGCGTCCCCGGGGCCTTTGGAATGAACACTGAAGCTTTCTTT. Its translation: CSVPGAFGMNTEAFF. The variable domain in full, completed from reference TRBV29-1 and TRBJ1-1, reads SAVISQKPSRDICQRGTSLTIQCQVDSQVTMMFWYRQQPGQSLTLIATANQGSEATYESGFVIDKFPISRPNLTFSTLTVSNMSPEDSSIYLCSVPGAFGMNTEAFFGQGTRLTVV.

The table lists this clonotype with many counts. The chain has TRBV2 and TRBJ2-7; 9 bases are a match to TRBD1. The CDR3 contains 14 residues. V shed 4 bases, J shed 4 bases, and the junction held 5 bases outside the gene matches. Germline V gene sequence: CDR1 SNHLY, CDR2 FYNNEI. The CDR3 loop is CASSVTGGRYEQYF. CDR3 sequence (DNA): TGTGCCAGCAGTGTGACAGGGGGTCGGTACGAGCAGTACTTC.

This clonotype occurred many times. CDR3 nucleotides: TGCGCCAGCAGCTTTGACACAGATACGCAGTATTTT. Protein product: CASSFDTDTQYF. V is TRBV5-1 and J is TRBJ2-3; D not certain. V lost 2 bases and J 2 bases, leaving 3 bases between the germline ends. Germline assignment: CDR1 SGHRS and CDR2 YFSETQ. The CDR3 totals 12 residues.

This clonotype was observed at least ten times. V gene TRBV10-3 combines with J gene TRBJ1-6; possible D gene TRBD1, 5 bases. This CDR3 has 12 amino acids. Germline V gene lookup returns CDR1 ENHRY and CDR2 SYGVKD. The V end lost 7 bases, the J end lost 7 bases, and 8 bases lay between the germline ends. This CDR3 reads CAITEGNSPLHF. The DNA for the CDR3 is TGTGCCATCACGGAGGGGAATTCACCCCTCCACTTT.

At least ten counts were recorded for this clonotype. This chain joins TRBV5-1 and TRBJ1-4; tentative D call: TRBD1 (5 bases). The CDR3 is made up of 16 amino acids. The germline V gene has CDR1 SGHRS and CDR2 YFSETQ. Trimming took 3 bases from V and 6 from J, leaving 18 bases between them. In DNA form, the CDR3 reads TGCGCCAGCAGCTCGGAGCCCGGGACGCGGCATGAAAAACTGTTTTTT. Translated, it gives CASSSEPGTRHEKLFF.

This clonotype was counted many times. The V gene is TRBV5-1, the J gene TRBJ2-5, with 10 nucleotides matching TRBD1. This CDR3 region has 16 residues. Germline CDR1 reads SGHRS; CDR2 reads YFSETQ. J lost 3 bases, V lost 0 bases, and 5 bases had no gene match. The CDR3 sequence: CASSLGDRGREETQYF. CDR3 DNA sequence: TGCGCCAGCAGCTTGGGAGACAGGGGGCGCGAAGAGACCCAGTACTTC.

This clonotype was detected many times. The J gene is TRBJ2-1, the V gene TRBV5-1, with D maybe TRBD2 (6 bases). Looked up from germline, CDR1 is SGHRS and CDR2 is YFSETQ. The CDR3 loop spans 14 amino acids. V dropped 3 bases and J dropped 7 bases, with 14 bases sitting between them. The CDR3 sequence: CASSSQGAGNEQFF. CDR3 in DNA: TGCGCCAGCAGCTCTCAAGGTGCGGGAAATGAGCAGTTCTTC.

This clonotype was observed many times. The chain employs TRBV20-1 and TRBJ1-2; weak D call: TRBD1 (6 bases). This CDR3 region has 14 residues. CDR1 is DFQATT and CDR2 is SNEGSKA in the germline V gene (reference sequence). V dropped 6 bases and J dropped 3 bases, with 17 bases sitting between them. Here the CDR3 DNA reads TGCAGTGCCTGGGGGCGGGGATTCGACTATGGCTACACCTTC. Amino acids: CSAWGRGFDYGYTF.

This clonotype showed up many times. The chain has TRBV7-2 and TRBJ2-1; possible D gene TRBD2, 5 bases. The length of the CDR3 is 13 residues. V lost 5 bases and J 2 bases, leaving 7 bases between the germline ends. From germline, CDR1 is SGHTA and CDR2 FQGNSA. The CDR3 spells CASSAGTYNEQFF. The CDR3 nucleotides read TGTGCCAGCAGCGCCGGGACCTACAATGAGCAGTTCTTC.

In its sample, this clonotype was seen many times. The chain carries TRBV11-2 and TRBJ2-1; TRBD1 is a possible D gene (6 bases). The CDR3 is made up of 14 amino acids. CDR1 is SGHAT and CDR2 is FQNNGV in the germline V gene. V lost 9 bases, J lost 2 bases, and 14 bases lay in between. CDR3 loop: CASQTGLAYNEQFF. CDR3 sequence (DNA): TGTGCCAGTCAAACAGGGCTAGCCTACAATGAGCAGTTCTTC. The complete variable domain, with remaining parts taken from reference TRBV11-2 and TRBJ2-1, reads EAGVAQSPRYKIIEKRQSVAFWCNPISGHATLYWYQQILGQGPKLLIQFQNNGVVDDSQLPKDRFSAERLKGVDSTLKIQPAKLEDSAVYLCASQTGLAYNEQFFGPGTRLTVL.